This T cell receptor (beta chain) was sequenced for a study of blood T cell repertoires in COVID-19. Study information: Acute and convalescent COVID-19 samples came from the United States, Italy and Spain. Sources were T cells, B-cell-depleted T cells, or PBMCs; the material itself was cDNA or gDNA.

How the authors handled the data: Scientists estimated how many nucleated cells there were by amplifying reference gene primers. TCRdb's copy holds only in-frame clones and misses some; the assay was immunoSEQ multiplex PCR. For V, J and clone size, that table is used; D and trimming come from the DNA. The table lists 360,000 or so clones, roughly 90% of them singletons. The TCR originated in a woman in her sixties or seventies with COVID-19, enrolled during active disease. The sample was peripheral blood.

This chain's CDR3 is CASSSPDYSYEQYF. The CDR3 nucleotides are TGTGCCAGCAGTTCCCCAGACTACTCCTACGAGCAGTACTTC. This rearrangement joins TRBV6-2 or TRBV6-3 to TRBJ2-7, with D tentatively TRBD2 (5 bases). Trimming pared 4 bases from V and 0 bases from J, leaving 10 bases between. In germline, CDR1 is MNHEY, CDR2 SVGEGT. CDR3 length: 14 amino acids.